This is a list of T cell receptor beta chains from one sample in a study of OX40 agonist ivuxolimab in advanced cancers. Produced via immunoSEQ multiplex PCR; TCRdb's table is partial and in-frame only. Of approximately 67,000 clones in the sample, approximately 90% were seen once. The input for sequencing was CD4+ or CD8+ T cells sorted from blood, taken in a trial of the OX40 agonist ivuxolimab. The receptors here all came from an adult with an advanced solid tumor such as melanoma, head and neck, liver or kidney cancer. CDR3s include the opening cysteine and the closing phenylalanine or tryptophan. Fields, in order: CDR3 DNA, CDR3 protein, V gene, clone size, J gene, CDR3 length, D gene. A D gene is named only where the DNA matches it firmly. Not all rows give a size; the values are once, few, many and, for expanded clones, a class.

TGTGCCAGCAGTGAAGGCACAGCCCTGAACACTGAAGCTTTCTTT | CASSEGTALNTEAFF | TRBV2 | NA | TRBJ1-1 | 15 | NA
TGCAGTGCTAGACTAGCGGGAGTTCAGTTCTTC | CSARLAGVQFF | TRBV20-1 | once | TRBJ2-1 | 11 | TRBD2
TGTGCCAGCAGTTTATCCCCTATAGCGGGGGACAATGAGCAGTTCTTC | CASSLSPIAGDNEQFF | TRBV28 | once | TRBJ2-1 | 16 | TRBD2
TGTGCCACCGACTCATCCGGGGCCAACGTCCTGACTTTC | CATDSSGANVLTF | TRBV10-3 | NA | TRBJ2-6 | 13 | NA
TGTGCCAGTAGGGACCCCCGGAATCAGCCCCAGCATTTT | CASRDPRNQPQHF | TRBV19 | NA | TRBJ1-5 | 13 | NA
TGTGCCAGCAGTGTGACCAGGGGGGAGACCCAGTACTTC | CASSVTRGETQYF | TRBV6-4 | NA | TRBJ2-5 | 13 | TRBD1
TGTGCCACTCGACAGGGAATGGATGAGCAGTTCTTC | CATRQGMDEQFF | TRBV7-9 | NA | TRBJ2-1 | 12 | TRBD1
TGTGCCAGCAGTCGACAGGCGTATGGCTACACCTTC | CASSRQAYGYTF | TRBV28 | NA | TRBJ1-2 | 12 | NA
TGTGCCAGCAGCTTAGAGGGCTCCAGCTCCTACGAGCAGTACTTC | CASSLEGSSSYEQYF | TRBV11-3 | NA | TRBJ2-7 | 15 | NA
TGTGCCAGCAGTGACTACACCGGGCCAAGTGAAGCTTTCTTT | CASSDYTGPSEAFF | TRBV6-1 | NA | TRBJ1-1 | 14 | NA
TGTGCCAGCAGCCAAAGGGGGTCGCAGGGCGGAAGAGAGACCCAGTACTTC | CASSQRGSQGGRETQYF | TRBV4-2 | NA | TRBJ2-5 | 17 | NA
TGTGCCAGCAGACCTCCGGGACAGGGGGCAACTGAAGCTTTCTTT | CASRPPGQGATEAFF | TRBV6-6 | NA | TRBJ1-1 | 15 | TRBD1
TGTGCCAGCAGTCCTCAGGGGGCCAACGTCCTGACTTTC | CASSPQGANVLTF | TRBV7-3 | NA | TRBJ2-6 | 13 | NA
TGTGCCAGCAGCTTAGGGACACGGGCAGATACGCAGTATTTT | CASSLGTRADTQYF | TRBV7-9 | NA | TRBJ2-3 | 14 | NA
TGTGCCTGGGGACTCAGCACAGATACGCAGTATTTT | CAWGLSTDTQYF | TRBV30 | once | TRBJ2-3 | 12 | NA
TGTGCCAGCAGTCCTCCAGGGAATCAGTCACCCCTCCACTTT | CASSPPGNQSPLHF | TRBV28 | NA | TRBJ1-6 | 14 | NA
TGTGCCACCAGCAGAGATGCGGTGGTCACTGAAGCTTTCTTT | CATSRDAVVTEAFF | TRBV15 | NA | TRBJ1-1 | 14 | NA
TGTGCCAGCAGCACCCACGGCCGACTAGCGGGGGGCTCTACAGATACGCAGTATTTT | CASSTHGRLAGGSTDTQYF | TRBV12-1 | NA | TRBJ2-3 | 19 | NA
TGTGCCAGCAGCCGGACTAGCGGGGGGACCGGGGAGCTGTTTTTT | CASSRTSGGTGELFF | TRBV6-5 | NA | TRBJ2-2 | 15 | TRBD2
TGTGCCATCAGGCCCCAGGGTCTAAGGGACGAGCAGTACTTC | CAIRPQGLRDEQYF | TRBV10-3 | NA | TRBJ2-7 | 14 | NA
TGTGCCAGCATTCGGGAACTTGGCCAGCCCCAGCATTTT | CASIRELGQPQHF | TRBV6-5 | NA | TRBJ1-5 | 13 | NA
TGTGCCAGCAGCTTGGGGGCGGTACCGAACACTGAAGCTTTCTTT | CASSLGAVPNTEAFF | TRBV7-2 | once | TRBJ1-1 | 15 | NA
TGTGCCAGCAGCCTCTCCGGGACAGGGGGATTCTACAATGAGCAGTTCTTC | CASSLSGTGGFYNEQFF | TRBV4-2 | NA | TRBJ2-1 | 17 | TRBD1
TGTGCCAGCAGTTACTCTCCAAGGGAAGCTGAAGCTTTCTTT | CASSYSPREAEAFF | TRBV6-6 | NA | TRBJ1-1 | 14 | NA
TGTGCCAGCAGCGCCGACAGGATGGGTCCAACTAATGAAAAACTGTTTTTT | CASSADRMGPTNEKLFF | TRBV7-2 | NA | TRBJ1-4 | 17 | NA
TGTGCCAGCAGTGGACAGGGTGGAGGCGAGCAGTACTTC | CASSGQGGGEQYF | TRBV6-1 | NA | TRBJ2-7 | 13 | TRBD1
TGTGCCAGCAGCCACAGACTGGCGGGAGGCTTAACCTACGAGCAGTACTTC | CASSHRLAGGLTYEQYF | TRBV7-8 | NA | TRBJ2-7 | 17 | TRBD2
TGTGCCAGCAGTTCCCTGTGGGGCTACACCTTC | CASSSLWGYTF | TRBV28 | NA | TRBJ1-2 | 11 | NA
TGTGCCTGGAGGGCTCGGGACAGCTATGGCTACACCTTC | CAWRARDSYGYTF | TRBV30 | NA | TRBJ1-2 | 13 | TRBD1
TGTGCCATCAGTGTAGGTGGGGGGACAGATACGCAGTATTTT | CAISVGGGTDTQYF | TRBV10-3 | NA | TRBJ2-3 | 14 | NA
TGTGCCAGTAGTGGGACAGGGGACAATCAGCCCCAGCATTTT | CASSGTGDNQPQHF | TRBV19 | NA | TRBJ1-5 | 14 | TRBD1